This TCR beta chain comes out of a study of molecular identifiers for immune sequencing clone quantification. Methods described previously were used for bulk TCR libraries, and listed TCR primers were applied. One entry per CDR3 protein results from TCRdb running MiXCR on the PCR reads. The top ten hold 0.7% to 0.95% of the sample, which has more than 550,000 distinct CDR3 sequences, over 25% seen once. The V end was cut by 4 bases, the J end by 12 bases, with 15 bases between. This CDR3 region has 12 residues. Looked up from germline, CDR1 is SQVTM and CDR2 is ANQGSEA. The study, taken as a whole, reports: The sizes of highly expanded clones could be underestimated when identical TCR molecules share a barcode.

Naive CD8 T cells were picked out by sorting for CD8+CD4-CCR7+CD45RA+. A note on this clonotype: Its antigen remains unidentified.

This rearrangement joins TRBV29-1 to TRBJ1-4; D is perhaps TRBD1 (5 bases). The clonotype originates from a human donor in good health. Some libraries in this study had Jurkat cell RNA spiked in. Sequenced sample: naive CD8+ T cells from blood, with Jurkat cell RNA spiked in. Subset: FACS-sorted CD8+CD4-CCR7+CD45RA+ naive T cells. Here the CDR3 reads CSVGSLGEELFF. The CDR3 DNA reads TGCAGCGTTGGTTCGTTAGGGGAAGAACTGTTTTTT.